These 3 T cell receptor beta chains share one sample of origin, sequenced in a study of blood T cell repertoires in COVID-19. The data were produced by immunoSEQ multiplex PCR, yet TCRdb's version contains in-frame clones alone and is incomplete. Of some 70,000 clones listed, around 86% are singletons. The sample comprised peripheral blood. Source of these receptors: a man in his fifties or sixties with active COVID-19.

This chain joins TRBV19 and TRBJ2-3, with 9 bases fitting TRBD2. The CDR3 loop spans 15 amino acids. V shed 4 bases, J shed 1 base, and the junction held 3 bases outside the gene matches. Germline CDR1 is LNHDA and CDR2 is SQIVND (reference sequence). The CDR3 coding sequence is TGTGCCAGTAGTACATTAGCGGGAGGCACAGATACGCAGTATTTT. Translation: CASSTLAGGTDTQYF.

This clone was recorded a few times. The same CDR3 is also encoded by other DNA sequences in this sample. The chain joins TRBV7-3 to TRBJ2-7; a possible D gene is TRBD1 (5 bases). The CDR3 is 13 residues long. Germline assignment: CDR1 SGHTA and CDR2 FQGTGA. V gave up 0 bases and J gave up 5 bases, with 8 bases separating them. The CDR3 nucleotides read TGTGCCAGCAGCTTAACTCAGGGCCACGAGCAGTACTTC. Protein sequence: CASSLTQGHEQYF.

V gene TRBV10-3 combines with J gene TRBJ2-3; 12 bases fit TRBD2. CDR3 length: 17 residues. The germline V gene encodes CDR1 ENHRY and CDR2 SYGVKD. With 4 bases clipped from V and 1 base from J, the junction kept 6 bases outside the gene matches. CDR3 sequence reads: CAISARTSGAGTDTQYF. The CDR3 bases are TGTGCCATCAGTGCTAGGACTAGCGGGGCCGGCACAGATACGCAGTATTTT.